This entry lists 25 T cell receptor beta chains sequenced from one sample in a study of blood T cell repertoires in COVID-19. Libraries were prepared by immunoSEQ multiplex PCR; TCRdb keeps only in-frame clonotypes and omits some of them. This table has about 310,000 clones, over 85% appearing once. Sequenced material: PBMCs or T cells enriched from blood (not recorded which). These receptor sequences come from a woman aged 25 to 39 who had recovered from COVID-19.

V is TRBV2 and J is TRBJ2-7, with D uncertain. Trimming removed 6 bases from V and 2 bases from J, with 11 bases in between. CDR3 length equals 13 residues. Germline CDR1 SNHLY, CDR2 FYNNEI. CDR3 in amino acids: CASRRSETYEQYF. DNA of the CDR3: TGTGCCAGCAGAAGATCCGAGACCTACGAGCAGTACTTC.

This clone appeared a single time. V and J are TRBV10-3 and TRBJ2-7; 8 nucleotides match TRBD2. The germline V gene has CDR1 ENHRY and CDR2 SYGVKD. This CDR3 is built from 13 residues. J gave up 7 bases and V 7 bases, and 9 bases lay outside the gene matches. CDR3 sequence (DNA): TGTGCCATCAAACGGGAGGGCCTCGGTGAGCAGTACTTC. Protein sequence: CAIKREGLGEQYF.

This chain links TRBV29-1 with TRBJ2-2; 11 positions agree with TRBD2. This CDR3 contains 19 residues. Germline V gene lookup returns CDR1 SQVTM and CDR2 ANQGSEA. Trimming removed 4 bases from V and 2 bases from J; junction bases left unmatched: 15. The CDR3 nucleotides are TGCAGCGTTGTTAGGACAGGGTGGGGACTAGCGGTAAACACCGGGGAGCTGTTTTTT. This codes for CSVVRTGWGLAVNTGELFF.

This sequence joins TRBV27 and TRBJ1-1; unclear D gene. The CDR3 has 14 amino acids. V gave up 2 bases and J gave up 0 bases, with 7 bases separating them. Germline V gene sequence: CDR1 MNHEY, CDR2 SMNVEV (reference sequence). Here the CDR3 reads CASSLAGLNTEAFF. CDR3 nucleotides: TGTGCCAGCAGTTTAGCGGGGTTGAACACTGAAGCTTTCTTT.

The chain links TRBV9 to TRBJ1-2, with D possibly TRBD1 on 6 matching bases. CDR3 length equals 14 residues. Trimming pared 0 bases from V and 6 bases from J, leaving 12 bases between. Germline V gives CDR1 SGDLS, CDR2 YYNGEE. The CDR3 is CASSVESTGNGYTF. As DNA, the CDR3 is TGTGCCAGCAGCGTAGAATCTACAGGGAATGGCTACACCTTC.

V is TRBV11-3 and J is TRBJ2-1, with D maybe TRBD2 (6 bases). CDR1 is SGHNT, CDR2 YENEEA, per germline. This CDR3 contains 15 residues. V lost 5 bases to trimming and J lost 9 bases, with 20 bases between them. The CDR3 DNA reads as TGTGCCAGCAGCACCACTAGAGGAGCGGGCACTGAGCAGTTCTTC. Protein: CASSTTRGAGTEQFF.

The chain couples TRBV2 to TRBJ2-3, with 7 nucleotides matching TRBD1. V lost 6 bases, J lost 2 bases, and 5 bases stayed unmatched. This CDR3 contains 14 residues. Germline V gene sequence: CDR1 SNHLY, CDR2 FYNNEI. In DNA, the CDR3 is TGTGCCAGCAGAAGGGACAGAGACACAGATACGCAGTATTTT. It codes for CASRRDRDTDTQYF.

This chain joins TRBV27 and TRBJ1-2; 10 bases map to TRBD1. The CDR3 runs to 16 residues. Germline trimming cut 5 bases from V and 8 bases from J; bases unmatched to any gene: 14. The V gene's germline CDR1 is MNHEY and CDR2 SMNVEV (reference sequence). The CDR3 coding sequence is TGTGCCAGCAGTGCGACCGGGACAGGGGTTGGCGACGGCTACACCTTC. Its protein is CASSATGTGVGDGYTF.

The V and J genes are TRBV6-4 and TRBJ1-1; no firm D call. Germline assignment: CDR1 MRHNA and CDR2 SNTAGT. V dropped 8 bases and J dropped 0 bases, with 10 bases sitting between them. The length of the CDR3 is 13 residues. This chain's CDR3 is CASSTTLNTEAFF. For the CDR3, the DNA is TGTGCCAGCTCGACAACACTGAACACTGAAGCTTTCTTT.

The chain has TRBV6-6 and TRBJ2-5; TRBD1 matches 9 bases. CDR3 length equals 14 residues. The junction had 3 bases not matched to a gene; V was cut back by 2 bases and J by 5 bases. The V gene's germline CDR1 is MNHNY and CDR2 SVGAGI (reference sequence). CDR3 loop: CASSYRGQGETQYF. The CDR3 coding sequence is TGTGCCAGCAGTTACCGGGGACAGGGTGAGACCCAGTACTTC.

The V and J genes are TRBV30 and TRBJ1-1; 8 bases are a match to TRBD1. This CDR3 region has 17 residues. Losses at the gene ends were 4 bases for V and 3 bases for J; bases not matched to a gene: 16. Germline V lookup: CDR1 GTSNPN, CDR2 SVGIG (reference sequence). CDR3 nucleotides: TGTGCCTGGAACAGGGGGAAGACAGATCGGTGGGACACTGAAGCTTTCTTT. Amino acid sequence: CAWNRGKTDRWDTEAFF.

V is TRBV19 and J is TRBJ1-1; maybe TRBD1 (5 bases). CDR3 length: 14 residues. CDR1 and CDR2 from the germline V gene are LNHDA and SQIVND (reference sequence). Trimming pared 3 bases from V and 7 bases from J, leaving 15 bases between. CDR3 nucleotides: TGTGCCAGTAGTATGGGGGGGACTTTAAATGAAGCTTTCTTT. This translates into CASSMGGTLNEAFF.

Of note for this clone: Other DNA sequences in this sample translate to the same CDR3. The V and J genes are TRBV7-2 and TRBJ1-1, with D hard to call. This CDR3 is 13 amino acids long. Germline V CDR1 and CDR2: SGHTA, FQGNSA. V lost 1 base and J 4 bases, leaving 7 bases between the germline ends. CDR3 protein: CASSLERFTEAFF. The CDR3 nucleotides read TGTGCCAGCAGCTTAGAGCGGTTCACTGAAGCTTTCTTT.

V is TRBV10-3 and J is TRBJ2-4, with TRBD1 matching over 10 bases. Germline V lookup: CDR1 ENHRY, CDR2 SYGVKD. The CDR3 consists of 18 residues. Germline trimming cut 3 bases from V and 3 bases from J; bases unmatched to any gene: 11. DNA of the CDR3: TGTGCCATCAGTGATGGGACAGGGGATTTCCTCGGCAAAAACATTCAGTACTTC. Translation gives CAISDGTGDFLGKNIQYF.

This clone was detected once. The rearrangement uses TRBV6-5 and TRBJ2-7; D uncertain. Germline V CDR1 and CDR2: MNHEY, SVGAGI. This CDR3 has 15 amino acids. V was pared by 5 bases and J by 1 base, with 15 bases between. The CDR3 coding sequence is TGTGCCAGCAGTCGTGGGCATGACGTATCCTACGAGCAGTACTTC. This encodes CASSRGHDVSYEQYF.

The chain employs TRBV4-3 and TRBJ2-6; D unclear. This CDR3 has 19 amino acids. The V gene lost 0 bases and the J gene lost 0 bases, with 15 bases spanning the gap. CDR1 LGHNA and CDR2 YSLEER come from the germline V gene. CDR3 loop: CASSQDLSVLFSGANVLTF. The CDR3 DNA is TGCGCCAGCAGCCAAGATCTCAGCGTCCTATTCTCTGGGGCCAACGTCCTGACTTTC.

V is TRBV28 and J is TRBJ2-5; a weak D match, TRBD1 (7 bases). With 6 bases removed from V and 3 bases from J, the gap between germline ends came to 20 bases. CDR1 and CDR2 (germline): MDHEN, SYDVKM. The CDR3 covers 16 residues. CDR3 residues: CASRQGGLRGEETQYF. The CDR3 nucleotides are TGTGCCAGCAGGCAGGGGGGTTTGCGGGGTGAAGAGACCCAGTACTTC.

The chain uses TRBV19 and TRBJ1-5, with D possibly being TRBD1 (6 bases). This CDR3 spans 14 amino acids. Per germline, CDR1 LNHDA and CDR2 SQIVND (reference sequence). The V and J ends lost 5 bases and 5 bases respectively, with 13 bases between them. The chain's CDR3 is CASSRTEGYQPQHF. In nucleotides, the CDR3 is TGTGCCAGTAGTCGGACAGAGGGGTATCAGCCCCAGCATTTT.

The rearrangement uses TRBV5-1 and TRBJ2-7; TRBD1 is a possible D gene (7 bases). This CDR3 contains 16 residues. V lost 6 bases and J 0 bases, leaving 19 bases between the germline ends. CDR1 is SGHRS and CDR2 is YFSETQ in the germline V gene. Here the CDR3 reads CASTPSGRGDSYEQYF. CDR3 bases: TGCGCCAGCACCCCCTCAGGCAGGGGGGACTCCTACGAGCAGTACTTC.

This clone was detected only a few times. CDR3 sequence: CASSQGRTGYNEQFF. In DNA, the CDR3 is TGCGCCAGCAGCCAAGGCAGGACAGGTTACAATGAGCAGTTCTTC. The V call is TRBV4-1, the J call TRBJ2-1; the match to TRBD1 covers 7 bases. V shed 1 base and J 4 bases; nucleotides not matched to a gene: 4. CDR1 is MGHRA, CDR2 YSYEKL, per germline. The CDR3 length is 15 residues.

The CDR3 region is CASSQDRDRGGYTF. DNA for the CDR3: TGCGCCAGCAGCCAAGATCGGGACAGGGGTGGCTACACCTTC. The J gene is TRBJ1-2, the V gene TRBV4-3, with TRBD1 matching over 10 bases. Germline CDR1 and CDR2: LGHNA and YSLEER. The CDR3 has 14 amino acids. Germline trimming cut 0 bases from V and 7 bases from J; bases unmatched to any gene: 2.

The chain couples TRBV7-3 to TRBJ1-1, with a tentative D call TRBD1 (6 bases). CDR3 length: 13 amino acids. The germline V and J ends were trimmed by 6 bases and 1 base, with 9 bases remaining between them. Germline CDR1 is SGHTA and CDR2 is FQGTGA. The CDR3 spells CASRLDRNTEAFF. The CDR3 DNA follows: TGTGCCAGCAGGTTGGACAGGAACACTGAAGCTTTCTTT.

Only a few counts were recorded for this clone. An end of the junction differs from the germline gene, which may be a read error. This rearrangement joins TRBV5-5 to TRBJ2-7; TRBD1 agrees at 8 bases. Germline loops: CDR1 SGHKS, CDR2 YYEKEE (reference sequence). The CDR3 spans 14 residues. The CDR3 coding sequence is TGTGCCAGCAGCCCAGTGCCCGTGGGACAGGATTATATCTTC. This gives the protein CASSPVPVGQDYIF.

J is TRBJ2-3 and V is TRBV5-4; D might be TRBD2 (6 bases). Germline CDR1 and CDR2: SGHNT and YYREEE (reference sequence). CDR3 length: 16 residues. Trimming left V 4 bases short and J 0 bases short, with 15 bases between. The chain's CDR3 is CASSHPGAPSTDTQYF. The CDR3 DNA reads as TGTGCCAGCAGCCATCCGGGAGCCCCTAGCACAGATACGCAGTATTTT.

The chain combines TRBV27 with TRBJ1-2; 9 nucleotides match TRBD1. The V segment lost 5 bases and the J segment 7 bases; nucleotides outside the gene matches: 5. Germline lookup yields CDR1 MNHEY and CDR2 SMNVEV (reference sequence). CDR3 length: 13 amino acids. The DNA of the CDR3 is TGTGCCAGCAGTAGAGGACAGGGGTCTGGCTACACCTTC. It specifies CASSRGQGSGYTF.